This is a list of T cell receptor beta chains from one sample in a study of T cell clones after liver transplantation. Sequencing used immunoSEQ multiplex PCR; TCRdb keeps in-frame clones, though not all of them. This table has roughly 62,000 clones, roughly 70% appearing once. This material consisted of CD4+ T cells from blood, taken at the approximately 16-month timepoint. The receptor source for this set is a human patient who received a liver transplant. Some T cells may have come from the graft donor. Each CDR3 is given with its conserved first and last residue. Each record gives: clone size, J gene, D gene, V gene, CDR3 DNA, CDR3 protein. The D gene is left open where the match is weak. A row's size may be missing; if present it is once, few, many or a size class.

clone size: -
J gene: TRBJ1-5
D gene: -
V gene: TRBV18
CDR3 DNA: TGTGCCAGCTCGCGAGGGGGGGAGCCCCAGCATTTT
CDR3 protein: CASSRGGEPQHF

clone size: -
J gene: TRBJ2-5
D gene: -
V gene: TRBV2
CDR3 DNA: TGTGCCAGTACCGGGGAGATGCAAGAGACCCAGTACTTC
CDR3 protein: CASTGEMQETQYF

clone size: -
J gene: TRBJ1-1
D gene: -
V gene: TRBV30
CDR3 DNA: TGTGCCTGGAGGAGGGGTTACGCTGAAGCTTTCTTT
CDR3 protein: CAWRRGYAEAFF

clone size: -
J gene: TRBJ1-1
D gene: TRBD1
V gene: TRBV18
CDR3 DNA: TGTGCCAGCTCCCCGGGGACAGGGGCTTTGAACACTGAAGCTTTCTTT
CDR3 protein: CASSPGTGALNTEAFF

clone size: few
J gene: TRBJ1-2
D gene: TRBD1
V gene: TRBV6-5
CDR3 DNA: TGTGCCAGCAGTGTGGACAGGGGGCTTGGCTACACCTTC
CDR3 protein: CASSVDRGLGYTF

clone size: once
J gene: TRBJ1-5
D gene: -
V gene: TRBV19
CDR3 DNA: TGTGCCAGTAGTATGTTTGGGCAGGGCAGCAATCAGCCCCAGCATTTT
CDR3 protein: CASSMFGQGSNQPQHF

clone size: -
J gene: TRBJ2-4
D gene: -
V gene: TRBV28
CDR3 DNA: TGTGCCAGCTTCGACACGGCCAAAAACATTCAGTACTTC
CDR3 protein: CASFDTAKNIQYF

clone size: -
J gene: TRBJ2-3
D gene: TRBD1
V gene: TRBV6-5
CDR3 DNA: TGTGCCAGCAGGTTGGGACAGACTAGCACAGATACGCAGTATTTT
CDR3 protein: CASRLGQTSTDTQYF

clone size: few
J gene: TRBJ2-7
D gene: TRBD1
V gene: TRBV6-1
CDR3 DNA: TGTGCCAGCAGCCCCGGACAGGGGGTTTCCCACGAGCAGTACTTC
CDR3 protein: CASSPGQGVSHEQYF

clone size: -
J gene: TRBJ1-2
D gene: -
V gene: TRBV7-2
CDR3 DNA: TGTGCCAGCAGCTTAGGGGCCGGGGCCGGCTCAGCTGGCTACACCTTC
CDR3 protein: CASSLGAGAGSAGYTF

clone size: once
J gene: TRBJ2-1
D gene: TRBD2
V gene: TRBV11-2
CDR3 DNA: TGTGCCAGCAGCCCACTCGGCGGGGGCTCCTACAATGAGCAGTTCTTC
CDR3 protein: CASSPLGGGSYNEQFF

clone size: -
J gene: TRBJ2-3
D gene: -
V gene: TRBV4-1
CDR3 DNA: TGCGCCAGCAGCCTGGGGGGCCCCGGCACAGATACGCAGTATTTT
CDR3 protein: CASSLGGPGTDTQYF

clone size: -
J gene: TRBJ1-2
D gene: TRBD1
V gene: TRBV28
CDR3 DNA: TGTGCCAGCAGTGGTGGACAGGCGACCCGGCATGGCTACACCTTC
CDR3 protein: CASSGGQATRHGYTF

clone size: few
J gene: TRBJ2-7
D gene: -
V gene: TRBV7-8
CDR3 DNA: TGTGCCAGCAGCTTAGTTGGGGGATCGAGCTACGAGCAGTACTTC
CDR3 protein: CASSLVGGSSYEQYF

clone size: -
J gene: TRBJ2-2
D gene: -
V gene: TRBV29-1
CDR3 DNA: TGCAGCGTTGGCGGGATATCGAACACCGGGGAGCTGTTTTTT
CDR3 protein: CSVGGISNTGELFF

clone size: -
J gene: TRBJ1-5
D gene: TRBD1
V gene: TRBV6-1
CDR3 DNA: TGTGCCAGCCAGCGGGTAAGGGGGCGAGAGCCCCAGCATTTT
CDR3 protein: CASQRVRGREPQHF

clone size: -
J gene: TRBJ1-1
D gene: -
V gene: TRBV19
CDR3 DNA: TGTGCCACCGCATCCCCAGGTATGAACACTGAAGCTTTCTTT
CDR3 protein: CATASPGMNTEAFF

clone size: many
J gene: TRBJ1-6
D gene: -
V gene: TRBV19
CDR3 DNA: TGTGCCAGTAGTATAGTTGGGGCGAATTCACCCCTCCACTTT
CDR3 protein: CASSIVGANSPLHF

clone size: -
J gene: TRBJ1-2
D gene: -
V gene: TRBV7-9
CDR3 DNA: TGTGCCAGCAGCTCAGTTGCGGGGTCTGGTGGCTACACCTTC
CDR3 protein: CASSSVAGSGGYTF

clone size: -
J gene: TRBJ1-5
D gene: -
V gene: TRBV28
CDR3 DNA: TGTGCCAGCAGTTCATCGGACAGCAATTATCAGCCCCAGCATTTT
CDR3 protein: CASSSSDSNYQPQHF

clone size: once
J gene: TRBJ1-4
D gene: TRBD1
V gene: TRBV5-1
CDR3 DNA: TGCGCCAGCAGGGAGGGGACAGTGGGCGAAAAACTGTTTTTT
CDR3 protein: CASREGTVGEKLFF

clone size: -
J gene: TRBJ1-1
D gene: TRBD1
V gene: TRBV19
CDR3 DNA: TGTGCCAGTAGTATAGAGGGGGGCACAGGGGGCGAGATGAACACTGAAGCTTTCTTT
CDR3 protein: CASSIEGGTGGEMNTEAFF

clone size: few
J gene: TRBJ1-5
D gene: -
V gene: TRBV18
CDR3 DNA: TGTGCCAGCTCACCAGGTGGCAATCAGCCCCAGCATTTT
CDR3 protein: CASSPGGNQPQHF

clone size: few
J gene: TRBJ1-5
D gene: -
V gene: TRBV30
CDR3 DNA: TGTGCCTGGAGTGTAGACAGTGCAACTCAGCCCCAGCATTTT
CDR3 protein: CAWSVDSATQPQHF

clone size: few
J gene: TRBJ2-5
D gene: -
V gene: TRBV19
CDR3 DNA: TGTGCCAGTAGTATAGCTTCGACAGACAGAAATTTGAAGACCCAGTACTTC
CDR3 protein: CASSIASTDRNLKTQYF

clone size: -
J gene: TRBJ2-7
D gene: TRBD2
V gene: TRBV27
CDR3 DNA: TGTGCCAGCAGTTCGGTCCCGGGACTAGGGAGGGAGCAGTACTTC
CDR3 protein: CASSSVPGLGREQYF

clone size: -
J gene: TRBJ1-2
D gene: -
V gene: TRBV5-1
CDR3 DNA: TGCGCCAGCAGCTTGGGCAGCAACTATGGCTACACCTTC
CDR3 protein: CASSLGSNYGYTF

clone size: -
J gene: TRBJ1-4
D gene: TRBD1
V gene: TRBV30
CDR3 DNA: TGTGCCTGGAGTGTACTCAAGGGGGCGGGCGAAAAACTGTTTTTT
CDR3 protein: CAWSVLKGAGEKLFF

clone size: -
J gene: TRBJ1-4
D gene: TRBD1
V gene: TRBV7-2
CDR3 DNA: TGTGCCAGCAGCCCAGGGGGGGCAGGGGTAGGAGAAAAACTGTTTTTT
CDR3 protein: CASSPGGAGVGEKLFF

clone size: -
J gene: TRBJ2-3
D gene: -
V gene: TRBV30
CDR3 DNA: TGTGCCTGGAGTTTGACGACCGCAGATACGCAGTATTTT
CDR3 protein: CAWSLTTADTQYF

clone size: -
J gene: TRBJ1-3
D gene: -
V gene: TRBV4-1
CDR3 DNA: TGCGCCAGCAGCCAAGAAAGTTGGCTCTCTGGAAACACCATATATTTT
CDR3 protein: CASSQESWLSGNTIYF

clone size: -
J gene: TRBJ1-2
D gene: -
V gene: TRBV6-5
CDR3 DNA: TGTGCCAGCAGTTACTCGAATTTCTATGGCTACACCTTC
CDR3 protein: CASSYSNFYGYTF

clone size: -
J gene: TRBJ2-3
D gene: TRBD2
V gene: TRBV5-1
CDR3 DNA: TGCGCCAGCAGCTTGTCGGGCGGGGGGCCAGATACGCAGTATTTT
CDR3 protein: CASSLSGGGPDTQYF

clone size: -
J gene: TRBJ2-3
D gene: -
V gene: TRBV6-1
CDR3 DNA: TGTGCCAGCAGTGTGGGAGGAGGACTAACCCCAGATACGCAGTATTTT
CDR3 protein: CASSVGGGLTPDTQYF

clone size: -
J gene: TRBJ1-1
D gene: -
V gene: TRBV27
CDR3 DNA: TGTGCCAGCCGGAAAGGGGCAGGGATGAACACTGAAGCTTTCTTT
CDR3 protein: CASRKGAGMNTEAFF

clone size: -
J gene: TRBJ2-7
D gene: -
V gene: TRBV5-4
CDR3 DNA: TGTGCCAGCAGCTTAACAATGGACTACGAGCAGTACTTC
CDR3 protein: CASSLTMDYEQYF

clone size: -
J gene: TRBJ2-5
D gene: TRBD1
V gene: TRBV5-6
CDR3 DNA: TGTGCCAGCAGCTTGGAGGTATGGGGACAGGGGGAAGAGACCCAGTACTTC
CDR3 protein: CASSLEVWGQGEETQYF

clone size: -
J gene: TRBJ2-1
D gene: -
V gene: TRBV7-2
CDR3 DNA: TGTGCCAGCAGCTTAGTGCGGATAGTTGTCTACAATGAGCAGTTCTTC
CDR3 protein: CASSLVRIVVYNEQFF

clone size: -
J gene: TRBJ1-5
D gene: -
V gene: TRBV2
CDR3 DNA: TGTGCCAGCAGTGAAAGTGAGGGCAGGGTCGGGGCTTATCAGCCCCAGCATTTT
CDR3 protein: CASSESEGRVGAYQPQHF

clone size: -
J gene: TRBJ1-2
D gene: -
V gene: TRBV28
CDR3 DNA: TGTGCCAGCAGTTTATACCCCGACAGCCTCTATGGCTACACCTTC
CDR3 protein: CASSLYPDSLYGYTF

clone size: few
J gene: TRBJ1-5
D gene: -
V gene: TRBV28
CDR3 DNA: TGTGCCAGCAGACCTCAGGGGAGAGGGCAGCCCCAGCATTTT
CDR3 protein: CASRPQGRGQPQHF

clone size: -
J gene: TRBJ1-3
D gene: TRBD1
V gene: TRBV5-1
CDR3 DNA: TGCGCCAGCAGCCCCTTCCCGGGACAGTTCTCTGGAAACACCATATATTTT
CDR3 protein: CASSPFPGQFSGNTIYF

clone size: -
J gene: TRBJ1-5
D gene: TRBD1
V gene: TRBV2
CDR3 DNA: TGTGCCAGCAGGACAGGGGGCACGAGCAATCAGCCCCAGCATTTT
CDR3 protein: CASRTGGTSNQPQHF

clone size: few
J gene: TRBJ1-2
D gene: -
V gene: TRBV6-1
CDR3 DNA: TGTGCCAGCAGTGAAGAAGATATCCAGGGTTATGGCTACACCTTC
CDR3 protein: CASSEEDIQGYGYTF

clone size: -
J gene: TRBJ2-7
D gene: -
V gene: TRBV7-9
CDR3 DNA: TGTGCCAGCAGCTGGGGGAGCTCCTACGAGCAGTACTTC
CDR3 protein: CASSWGSSYEQYF

clone size: -
J gene: TRBJ2-2
D gene: -
V gene: TRBV4-2
CDR3 DNA: TGTGCCAGCAGCCCCGGGTCGGGAACGTCGGGGACCGGGGAGCTGTTTTTT
CDR3 protein: CASSPGSGTSGTGELFF

clone size: -
J gene: TRBJ2-1
D gene: -
V gene: TRBV7-7
CDR3 DNA: TGTGCCAGCAGCCCTGACGTAGGCAATGAGCAGTTCTTC
CDR3 protein: CASSPDVGNEQFF

clone size: -
J gene: TRBJ1-2
D gene: -
V gene: TRBV4-3
CDR3 DNA: TGCGCCAGCAGCCAAGAAACGGGGGGGTATGGCTACACCTTC
CDR3 protein: CASSQETGGYGYTF

clone size: -
J gene: TRBJ1-2
D gene: -
V gene: TRBV7-8
CDR3 DNA: TGTGCCAGCAGCTTAGAGGGCAGAATATATGGCTACACCTTC
CDR3 protein: CASSLEGRIYGYTF

clone size: -
J gene: TRBJ1-3
D gene: -
V gene: TRBV7-2
CDR3 DNA: TGTGCCAGCAGCTTAGTTGGAGGGGGTGGAAACACCATATATTTT
CDR3 protein: CASSLVGGGGNTIYF

clone size: -
J gene: TRBJ1-1
D gene: -
V gene: TRBV9
CDR3 DNA: TGTGCCAGCAGCGTAGGGACAGATCTTTTGGTGTCGACTGAAGCTTTCTTT
CDR3 protein: CASSVGTDLLVSTEAFF

clone size: -
J gene: TRBJ2-5
D gene: -
V gene: TRBV7-4
CDR3 DNA: TGTGCCAGCAGCGAAAATAGCGGCCAAGAGACCCAGTACTTC
CDR3 protein: CASSENSGQETQYF

clone size: few
J gene: TRBJ1-4
D gene: -
V gene: TRBV19
CDR3 DNA: TGTGCCAGTTCCCAACGTGAAAAACTGTTTTTT
CDR3 protein: CASSQREKLFF

clone size: -
J gene: TRBJ1-1
D gene: -
V gene: TRBV18
CDR3 DNA: TGTGCCAGCTCACCACAAGGGCTTGATACTGAAGCTTTCTTT
CDR3 protein: CASSPQGLDTEAFF

clone size: -
J gene: TRBJ2-4
D gene: -
V gene: TRBV2
CDR3 DNA: TGTGCCAGCGGAGACGCCGCGGGAAACATTCAGTACTTC
CDR3 protein: CASGDAAGNIQYF

clone size: -
J gene: TRBJ1-4
D gene: -
V gene: TRBV27
CDR3 DNA: TGTGCCAGCAGTTTAAATCTCGGGGGCCTAAAGGAAAAACTGTTTTTT
CDR3 protein: CASSLNLGGLKEKLFF

clone size: few
J gene: TRBJ1-6
D gene: -
V gene: TRBV28
CDR3 DNA: TGTGCCAGCAGTTTACGTGCTTGGAATTCACCCCTCCACTTT
CDR3 protein: CASSLRAWNSPLHF

clone size: -
J gene: TRBJ1-1
D gene: TRBD1
V gene: TRBV6-1
CDR3 DNA: TGTGCCAGCAGTGACCGACAGGGACAGTTGGGTGAAGCTTTCTTT
CDR3 protein: CASSDRQGQLGEAFF

clone size: -
J gene: TRBJ1-1
D gene: -
V gene: TRBV29-1
CDR3 DNA: TGCAGCGTTCCCTTGGCGAACACTGAAGCTTTCTTT
CDR3 protein: CSVPLANTEAFF

clone size: once
J gene: TRBJ1-1
D gene: TRBD1
V gene: TRBV6-4
CDR3 DNA: TGTGCCAGCCGTCCCGGGACAGGGGGTGAAGCTTTCTTT
CDR3 protein: CASRPGTGGEAFF